The 2 T cell receptor beta chains in this list originate from one sample, sequenced in a study of blood T cells in healthy people across ages. Using a J-beta primer mix together with a sample-barcoded 5' primer, a second PCR was run for about 6 to 12 cycles. TCRdb redid the calling of the 5' RACE reads with MiXCR, one entry per CDR3 protein. The data contain roughly 800,000 distinct CDR3 sequences, roughly 50% of them singletons. Sequenced: blood. Source of these receptors: a man aged 25 to 45 in good health.

This sequence joins TRBV20-1 and TRBJ2-1; D tentatively fits TRBD1 or TRBD2 (5 bases each). The CDR3 loop spans 13 amino acids. The V end was cut by 0 bases, the J end by 9 bases, with 12 bases between. From germline, CDR1 is DFQATT and CDR2 SNEGSKA (reference sequence). The CDR3 sequence is CSARDQGGGEQFF. CDR3 sequence (DNA): TGCAGTGCTAGAGATCAGGGCGGAGGTGAGCAGTTCTTC.

The rearrangement links TRBV15 to TRBJ1-1; no clear D. Trimming pared 0 bases from V and 8 bases from J, leaving 13 bases between. The CDR3 runs 14 residues. The V gene's germline CDR1 is LNHNV and CDR2 YYDKDF (reference sequence). The DNA for the CDR3 is TGTGCCACCAGCAGAGACAGGTCTTGGACCGAAGCTTTCTTT. Its protein product is CATSRDRSWTEAFF. Full variable domain (rest looked up from reference TRBV15 and TRBJ1-1): DAMVIQNPRYQVTQFGKPVTLSCSQTLNHNVMYWYQQKSSQAPKLLFHYYDKDFNNEADTPDNFQSRRPNTSFCFLDIRSPGLGDTAMYLCATSRDRSWTEAFFGQGTRLTVV.